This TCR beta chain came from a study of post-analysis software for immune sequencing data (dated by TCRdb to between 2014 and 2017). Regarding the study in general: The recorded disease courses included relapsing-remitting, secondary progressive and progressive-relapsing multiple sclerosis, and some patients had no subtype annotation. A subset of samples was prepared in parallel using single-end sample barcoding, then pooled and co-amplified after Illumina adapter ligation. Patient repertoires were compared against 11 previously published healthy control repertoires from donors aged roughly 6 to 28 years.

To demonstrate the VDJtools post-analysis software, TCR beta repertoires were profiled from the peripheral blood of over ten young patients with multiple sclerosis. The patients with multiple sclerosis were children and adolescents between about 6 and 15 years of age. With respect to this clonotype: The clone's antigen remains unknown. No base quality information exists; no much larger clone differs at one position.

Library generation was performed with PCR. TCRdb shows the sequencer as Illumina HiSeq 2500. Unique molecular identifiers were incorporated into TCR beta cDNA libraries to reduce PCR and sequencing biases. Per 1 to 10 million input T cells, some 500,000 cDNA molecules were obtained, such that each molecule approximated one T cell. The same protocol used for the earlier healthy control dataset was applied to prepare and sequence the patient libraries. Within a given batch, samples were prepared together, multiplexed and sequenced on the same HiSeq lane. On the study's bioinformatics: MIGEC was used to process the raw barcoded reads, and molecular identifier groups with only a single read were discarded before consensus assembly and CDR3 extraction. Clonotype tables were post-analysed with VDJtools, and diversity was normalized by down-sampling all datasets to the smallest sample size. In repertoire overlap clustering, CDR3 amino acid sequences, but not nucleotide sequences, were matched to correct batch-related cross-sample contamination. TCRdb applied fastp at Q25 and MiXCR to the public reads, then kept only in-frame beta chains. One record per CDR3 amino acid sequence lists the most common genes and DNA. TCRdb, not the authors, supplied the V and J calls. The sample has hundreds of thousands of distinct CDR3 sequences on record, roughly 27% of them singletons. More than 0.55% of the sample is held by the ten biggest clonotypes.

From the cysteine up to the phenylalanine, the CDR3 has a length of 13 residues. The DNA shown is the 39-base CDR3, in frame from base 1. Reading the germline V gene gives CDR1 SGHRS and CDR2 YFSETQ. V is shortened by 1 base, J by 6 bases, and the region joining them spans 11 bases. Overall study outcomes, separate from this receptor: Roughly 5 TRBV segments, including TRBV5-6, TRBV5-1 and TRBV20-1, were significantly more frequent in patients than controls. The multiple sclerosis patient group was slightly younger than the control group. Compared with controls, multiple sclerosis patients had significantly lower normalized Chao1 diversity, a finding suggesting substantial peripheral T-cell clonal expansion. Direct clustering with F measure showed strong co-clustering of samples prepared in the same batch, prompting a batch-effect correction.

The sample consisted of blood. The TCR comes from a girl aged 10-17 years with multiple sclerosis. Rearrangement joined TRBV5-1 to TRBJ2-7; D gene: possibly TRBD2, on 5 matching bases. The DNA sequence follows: TGCGCCAGCAGCTTGTTTGAGGGCAGCGAGCAGTACTTC. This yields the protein CASSLFEGSEQYF. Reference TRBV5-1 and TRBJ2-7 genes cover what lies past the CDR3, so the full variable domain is KAGVTQTPRYLIKTRGQQVTLSCSPISGHRSVSWYQQTPGQGLQFLFEYFSETQRNKGNFPGRFSGRQFSNSRSEMNVSTLELGDSALYLCASSLFEGSEQYFGPGTRLTVT.